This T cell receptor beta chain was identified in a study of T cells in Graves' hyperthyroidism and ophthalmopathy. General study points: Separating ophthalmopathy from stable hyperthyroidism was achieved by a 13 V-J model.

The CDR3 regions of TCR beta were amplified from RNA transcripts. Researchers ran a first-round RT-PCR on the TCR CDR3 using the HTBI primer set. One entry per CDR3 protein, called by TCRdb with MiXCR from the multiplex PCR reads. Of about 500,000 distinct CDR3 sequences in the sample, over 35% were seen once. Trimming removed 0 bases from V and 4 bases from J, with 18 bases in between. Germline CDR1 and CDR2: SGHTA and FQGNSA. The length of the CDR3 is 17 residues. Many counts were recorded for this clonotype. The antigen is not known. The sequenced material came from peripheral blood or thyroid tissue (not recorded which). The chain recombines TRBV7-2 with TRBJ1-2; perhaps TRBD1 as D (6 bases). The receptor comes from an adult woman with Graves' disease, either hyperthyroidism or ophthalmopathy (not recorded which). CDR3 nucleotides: TGTGCCAGCAGCTTAGCGGGAGGGGGGGGCGCTGTCTATGGCTACACCTTC. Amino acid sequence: CASSLAGGGGAVYGYTF.